This record concerns one TCR beta chain sequence. V was pared by 0 bases and J by 1 base, with 10 bases between. The CDR3 length is 16 residues. From germline, CDR1 is SGHRS and CDR2 YFSETQ. The data were taken from a study of T-cell memory formation after mild COVID-19. Using its own MiXCR run on the 5' RACE reads, TCRdb lists one record per CDR3 protein. The data show hundreds of thousands of distinct CDR3 sequences, with roughly 15% seen just once and around 20% held by the top ten. The TCR sequence derives from a man aged 18-30 years who had mild COVID-19 (a few samples of this study predate the infection). Cell type and time point are not known. Source material: PBMCs or a T cell subset sorted from them (not recorded which). The gene calls are TRBV5-1 and TRBJ2-2; D remains unclear. CDR3 coding DNA: TGCGCCAGCAGCTTGGTGGTCGTTGAGAACACCGGGGAGCTGTTTTTT. This codes for CASSLVVVENTGELFF.